This T cell receptor beta chain came from a study of PD-1 blockade in classical Hodgkin lymphoma. The wider study: The nivolumab dose that patients received was 3 mg/kg, given intravenously every 2 weeks. Study observations and caveats: Newly diagnosed patients had baseline TCR diversity that was reportedly lower than that of healthy donors.

Exposure to brentuximab vedotin varied, and each patient had relapsed following autologous stem cell transplantation. Best outcomes ranged across complete response, partial response and progressive disease. This CDR3 contains 14 residues. The V end lost 4 bases, the J end lost 0 bases, and 10 bases lay between the germline ends. CDR1 is SQVTM and CDR2 is ANQGSEA in the germline V gene. Clones were read by immunoSEQ multiplex PCR, and TCRdb kept only the in-frame ones, dropping some. The sample holds some 10,000 clones, 76% seen once. In regard to this clone: The target antigen is unknown.

Sequencing used peripheral blood mononuclear cells (PBMCs), obtained at baseline. V and J are TRBV29-1 and TRBJ1-3; D gene ambiguous. The source is a human donor with classical Hodgkin lymphoma. The CDR3 nucleotides are TGCAGCGTTGGAGGCGGGAGCTCTGGAAACACCATATATTTT. It encodes CSVGGGSSGNTIYF.